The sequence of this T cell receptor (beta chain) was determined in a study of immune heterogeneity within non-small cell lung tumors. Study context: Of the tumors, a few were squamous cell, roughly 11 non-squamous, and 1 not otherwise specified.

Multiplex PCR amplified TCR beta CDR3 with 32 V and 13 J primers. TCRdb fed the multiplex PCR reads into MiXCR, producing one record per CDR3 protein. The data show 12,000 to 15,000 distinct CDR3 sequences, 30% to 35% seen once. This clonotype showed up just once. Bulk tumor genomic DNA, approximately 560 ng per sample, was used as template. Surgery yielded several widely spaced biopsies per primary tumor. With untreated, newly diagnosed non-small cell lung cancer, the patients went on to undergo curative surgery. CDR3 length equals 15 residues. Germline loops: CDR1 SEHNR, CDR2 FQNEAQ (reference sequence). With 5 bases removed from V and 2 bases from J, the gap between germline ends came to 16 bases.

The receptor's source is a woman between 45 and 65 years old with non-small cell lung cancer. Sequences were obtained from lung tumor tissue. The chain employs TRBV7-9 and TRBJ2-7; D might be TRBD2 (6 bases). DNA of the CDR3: TGTGCCAGCAGCCCCTCGGGCGGGACCACCTACGAGCAGTACTTC. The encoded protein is CASSPSGGTTYEQYF.